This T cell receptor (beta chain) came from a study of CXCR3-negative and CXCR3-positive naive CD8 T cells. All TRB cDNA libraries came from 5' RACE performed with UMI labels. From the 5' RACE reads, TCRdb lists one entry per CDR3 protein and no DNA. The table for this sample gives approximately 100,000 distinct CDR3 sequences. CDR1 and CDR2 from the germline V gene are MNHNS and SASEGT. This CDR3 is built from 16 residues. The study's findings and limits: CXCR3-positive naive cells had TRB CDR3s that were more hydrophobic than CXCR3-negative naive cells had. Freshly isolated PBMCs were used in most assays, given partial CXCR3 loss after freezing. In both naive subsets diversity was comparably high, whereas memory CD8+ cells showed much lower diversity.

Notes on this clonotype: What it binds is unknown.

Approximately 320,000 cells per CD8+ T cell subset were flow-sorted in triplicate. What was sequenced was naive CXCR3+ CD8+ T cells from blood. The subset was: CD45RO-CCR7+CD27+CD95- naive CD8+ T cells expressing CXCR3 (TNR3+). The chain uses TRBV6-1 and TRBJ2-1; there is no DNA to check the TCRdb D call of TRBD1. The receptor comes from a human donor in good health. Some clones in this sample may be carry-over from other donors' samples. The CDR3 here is CASSEWDASSYNEQFF.